Listed below are T cell receptor beta chains from one sample, sequenced in a study of T cell responses to AZD1222 COVID-19 vaccine. Assay: immunoSEQ multiplex PCR; the TCRdb copy retains only in-frame clones and omits some. The data hold about 130,000 clones, with nearly 90% observed a single time. Sequenced here: peripheral blood, sampled 28 days after the second AZD1222 dose. The receptors were sampled from an adult who received the AZD1222 COVID-19 vaccine. The CDR3 runs from the conserved cysteine through the conserved F or W. Each record gives: CDR3 protein, CDR3 DNA, J gene, D gene, V gene. A D gene is named only where the DNA matches it firmly.

CDR3: CASSPDRATYNEQFF
DNA: TGTGCCAGCAGTCCAGACAGGGCTACCTACAATGAGCAGTTCTTC
J: TRBJ2-1
D: TRBD1
V: TRBV28

CDR3: CASRSLGGNEQFF
DNA: TGTGCCAGTAGGTCGTTGGGGGGCAATGAGCAGTTCTTC
J: TRBJ2-1
D: NA
V: TRBV19

CDR3: CAISEQGGVSEAFF
DNA: TGTGCCATCAGTGAACAGGGTGGAGTTTCGGAAGCTTTCTTT
J: TRBJ1-1
D: NA
V: TRBV10-3

CDR3: CASSLPGRGYGYTF
DNA: TGTGCCAGCAGTTTACCGGGGAGGGGGTATGGCTACACCTTC
J: TRBJ1-2
D: NA
V: TRBV13

CDR3: CASSLVAGINQPQHF
DNA: TGCGCCAGCAGCTTGGTCGCAGGGATCAATCAGCCCCAGCATTTT
J: TRBJ1-5
D: NA
V: TRBV5-1

CDR3: CASSENLNTGELFF
DNA: TGTGCCAGCAGTGAAAACTTGAACACCGGGGAGCTGTTTTTT
J: TRBJ2-2
D: NA
V: TRBV2

CDR3: CASSFTGANTEAFF
DNA: TGTGCCAGCAGTTTTACAGGGGCGAACACTGAAGCTTTCTTT
J: TRBJ1-1
D: TRBD1
V: TRBV6-5

CDR3: CASSFLGNNYGYTF
DNA: TGTGCCAGCAGTTTTTTGGGCAATAACTATGGCTACACCTTC
J: TRBJ1-2
D: NA
V: TRBV28

CDR3: CAWSVLVGDEQYF
DNA: TGTGCCTGGAGTGTACTGGTTGGGGACGAGCAGTACTTC
J: TRBJ2-7
D: NA
V: TRBV30

CDR3: CASRPEGLSPLHF
DNA: TGTGCCAGCAGACCGGAGGGCTTGTCACCCCTCCACTTT
J: TRBJ1-6
D: NA
V: TRBV7-9

CDR3: CASSLAEGFHNEQFF
DNA: TGCGCCAGCAGCTTGGCCGAGGGGTTCCACAATGAGCAGTTCTTC
J: TRBJ2-1
D: NA
V: TRBV5-1

CDR3: CASSKPGSGNTIYF
DNA: TGTGCCAGCAGTAAGCCGGGATCTGGAAACACCATATATTTT
J: TRBJ1-3
D: NA
V: TRBV6-5